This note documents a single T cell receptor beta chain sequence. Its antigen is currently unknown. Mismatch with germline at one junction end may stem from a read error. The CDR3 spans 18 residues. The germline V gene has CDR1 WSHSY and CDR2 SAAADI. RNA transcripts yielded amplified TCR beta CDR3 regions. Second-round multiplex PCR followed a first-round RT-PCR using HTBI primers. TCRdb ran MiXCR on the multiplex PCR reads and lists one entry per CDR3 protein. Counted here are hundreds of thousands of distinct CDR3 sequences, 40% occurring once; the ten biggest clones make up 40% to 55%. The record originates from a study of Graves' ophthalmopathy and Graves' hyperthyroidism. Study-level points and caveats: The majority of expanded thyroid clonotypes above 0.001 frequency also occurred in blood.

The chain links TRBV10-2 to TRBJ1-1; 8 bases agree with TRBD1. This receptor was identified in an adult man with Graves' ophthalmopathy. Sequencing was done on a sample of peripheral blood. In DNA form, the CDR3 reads TGTGCCAGCAGTTTATCTGTTGCGACAGGGGACCGGAACACTGAAGCTTTCTTT. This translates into CASSLSVATGDRNTEAFF.